This T cell receptor beta chain was found in a study of T cell responses to AZD1222 COVID-19 vaccine. Germline V gives CDR1 SGHTA, CDR2 FQGNSA. V was shortened by 5 bases and J by 2 bases, with 25 bases between the two germline ends. The CDR3 is 18 residues long. In regard to this clone: Its antigen is unidentified.

Study observations and caveats: Females outnumbered males among donors, who were mostly white British; clonal diversity was possibly underestimated.

The protocol was immunoSEQ multiplex PCR, while the TCRdb copy is restricted to in-frame clones and leaves out a portion. Of some 130,000 clones listed, 70% to 90% are singletons. The source of this sequence is an adult in good health. Sample: peripheral blood, taken on day 0 of AZD1222 vaccination. The chain carries TRBV7-2 and TRBJ2-7; D gene uncertain. For the CDR3, the DNA is TGTGCCAGCAGCCTAAGAGGATGGTTCGGCCAGTCTGCCTACGAGCAGTACTTC. This translates into CASSLRGWFGQSAYEQYF.